The 19 T cell receptor beta chains below were found in one sample sequenced in a study of T cell responses to AZD1222 COVID-19 vaccine. TCRdb's copy holds only in-frame clones and misses some; the assay was immunoSEQ multiplex PCR. The sample shows 90,000 to 150,000 clones, approximately 92% of them seen only once. The sample in question was peripheral blood, obtained 28 days after the second dose of the MenACWY control vaccine. The receptor source for this set is an adult who received the MenACWY meningococcal vaccine as a control.

V is TRBV24-1 and J is TRBJ1-5; 10 positions agree with TRBD1. Germline CDR1 reads KGHDR; CDR2 reads SFDVKD. The ends lost 7 bases at V and 1 base at J; junction bases unmatched: 6. The CDR3 length is 16 residues. The CDR3 DNA sequence: TGTGCCACCAGCTCCGGACAGGGGGGGAGCAATCAGCCCCAGCATTTT. Amino acid sequence: CATSSGQGGSNQPQHF.

V and J are TRBV28 and TRBJ2-1; the match to TRBD2 covers 9 bases. Germline CDR1 and CDR2: MDHEN and SYDVKM. The CDR3 loop spans 15 amino acids. V shed 10 bases, J shed 4 bases, and the junction held 11 bases outside the gene matches. The CDR3 DNA reads TGTGCCACGTTTTCCGGGACTAGCAGGTACAATGAGCAGTTCTTC. Translated, it gives CATFSGTSRYNEQFF.

This chain uses TRBV6-2 or TRBV6-3 with TRBJ1-1; D not certain. Germline CDR1 MNHEY, CDR2 SVGEGT. V was clipped by 4 bases and J by 5 bases, with 5 bases between them. The length of the CDR3 is 11 residues. CDR3 sequence: CASSWYTEAFF. The CDR3 nucleotides are TGTGCCAGCAGTTGGTATACTGAAGCTTTCTTT.

J is TRBJ2-5 and V is TRBV15; tentative D call: TRBD2 (6 bases). V lost 0 bases, J lost 4 bases, and 12 bases lay in between. This CDR3 region has 15 residues. Germline V gene lookup returns CDR1 LNHNV and CDR2 YYDKDF (reference sequence). CDR3 coding DNA: TGTGCCACCAGCAGAGATGCGGGGTTGGGAGAGACCCAGTACTTC. Residues: CATSRDAGLGETQYF.

This chain joins TRBV29-1 and TRBJ1-4, with D hard to call. The CDR3 runs 11 residues. The germline V gene has CDR1 SQVTM and CDR2 ANQGSEA. V was clipped by 4 bases and J by 8 bases, with 8 bases between them. The DNA for the CDR3 is TGCAGCGTTGTTAGTCGGGAAAAACTGTTTTTT. Its protein is CSVVSREKLFF.

This chain uses TRBV3-1 (or the pseudogene TRBV3-2) with TRBJ1-1; tentative D call: TRBD1 (6 bases). CDR1 is LGHDT, CDR2 YNNKEL, per germline (reference sequence). V lost 6 bases and J 5 bases, leaving 22 bases between the germline ends. This CDR3 has 16 amino acids. CDR3 in DNA: TGTGCCAGCAGGTACGCCGTGGGGGGCGGAGAGACTGAAGCTTTCTTT. Amino acid sequence: CASRYAVGGGETEAFF.

The gene calls are TRBV28 and TRBJ2-1; D may correspond to TRBD1 or TRBD2 (5 bases each). Deletions cut 6 bases from V and 3 bases from J, with 12 bases between. Germline CDR1 reads MDHEN; CDR2 reads SYDVKM. This CDR3 comprises 14 residues. CDR3 bases: TGTGCCAGCAGGGTGGGTGGGGGCTACAATGAGCAGTTCTTC. This codes for CASRVGGGYNEQFF.

The chain carries TRBV6-1 and TRBJ1-6, with a weak D call TRBD1 (5 bases). The CDR3 is made up of 16 amino acids. Germline values: CDR1 MNHNS, CDR2 SASEGT. V gave up 0 bases and J gave up 7 bases, with 13 bases separating them. The CDR3 loop reads CASSEALGGWNSPLHF. The CDR3 region has the DNA TGTGCCAGCAGTGAAGCGCTCGGGGGGTGGAATTCACCCCTCCACTTT.

The chain combines TRBV29-1 with TRBJ1-1, with unresolved D. Trimming removed 5 bases from V and 1 base from J, with 11 bases in between. Germline lookup yields CDR1 SQVTM and CDR2 ANQGSEA. This CDR3 comprises 13 residues. CDR3 DNA sequence: TGCAGCGTTCGACCCTACAGGAACACTGAAGCTTTCTTT. It specifies CSVRPYRNTEAFF.

The rearrangement uses TRBV5-1 and TRBJ1-6; D is undetermined. CDR1 is SGHRS and CDR2 is YFSETQ in the germline V gene. Trimming took 4 bases from V and 13 from J, leaving 21 bases between them. The CDR3 runs 15 residues. The CDR3 nucleotides read TGCGCCAGCAGCCTACGCGGGGATATGGGGATTCCCCTCCACTTT. It is translated as CASSLRGDMGIPLHF.

The chain combines TRBV29-1 with TRBJ2-1; no firm D call. V lost 7 bases and J lost 3, with 16 bases in between. This CDR3 comprises 14 residues. Germline V gene data show CDR1 as SQVTM and CDR2 as ANQGSEA. The CDR3 spells CSALPGVVYNEQFF. CDR3 in DNA: TGCAGCGCACTCCCGGGTGTAGTCTACAATGAGCAGTTCTTC.

The J gene is TRBJ1-5, the V gene TRBV19; D is possibly TRBD1 (5 bases). Germline V gene lookup returns CDR1 LNHDA and CDR2 SQIVND (reference sequence). The CDR3 covers 16 residues. V was cut by 3 bases and J by 9 bases, with 21 bases left in between. The CDR3 nucleotides are TGTGCCAGTAGTATCGTAGGGACCGCGGGCGGTGGGCCCCAGCATTTT. Translating gives CASSIVGTAGGGPQHF.

This clone was detected once. The chain carries TRBV7-9 and TRBJ2-7, with 7 bases identical to TRBD1. With V trimmed by 5 bases and J by 4 bases, 14 bases remained unmatched. Germline assignment: CDR1 SEHNR and CDR2 FQNEAQ (reference sequence). The CDR3 contains 16 residues. In nucleotides, the CDR3 is TGTGCCAGCAGCCCGTCCGACAGGGCTAACGTGTACGAGCAGTACTTC. Residues: CASSPSDRANVYEQYF. Full variable domain (rest looked up from reference TRBV7-9 and TRBJ2-7): DTGVSQNPRHKITKRGQNVTFRCDPISEHNRLYWYRQTLGQGPEFLTYFQNEAQLEKSRLLSDRFSAERPKGSFSTLEIQRTEQGDSAMYLCASSPSDRANVYEQYFGPGTRLTVT.

This chain uses TRBV7-9 with TRBJ1-4, with TRBD1 as a possible D gene (5 bases). Per germline, CDR1 SEHNR and CDR2 FQNEAQ (reference sequence). The CDR3 has 17 amino acids. Trimming removed 4 bases from V and 8 bases from J, with 23 bases in between. CDR3 sequence reads: CASSSSKAQGIGEKLFF. CDR3 DNA: TGTGCCAGCAGCTCATCAAAGGCCCAGGGAATAGGAGAAAAACTGTTTTTT.

The V and J genes are TRBV7-9 and TRBJ1-1; 8 positions match TRBD1. The CDR3 loop spans 13 amino acids. Looked up from germline, CDR1 is SEHNR and CDR2 is FQNEAQ (reference sequence). The V and J ends lost 7 bases and 7 bases, in that order; junction bases with no gene match: 8. The CDR3 DNA reads TGTGCCAGCACCGACCAGGGGGCTAGTGAAGCTTTCTTT. Protein: CASTDQGASEAFF.

The chain carries TRBV7-9 and TRBJ1-3; weak D call: TRBD1 (5 bases). The CDR3 length is 16 residues. Trimming removed 1 base at V and 0 bases at J, with 10 bases between. The germline gives CDR1 SEHNR, CDR2 FQNEAQ (reference sequence). CDR3 in DNA: TGTGCCAGCAGCTTAGGACAGTCGGTCTCTGGAAACACCATATATTTT. Translating it yields CASSLGQSVSGNTIYF.

This chain links TRBV3-1 (or the pseudogene TRBV3-2) with TRBJ2-2, with D unclear. Germline-derived CDR1 and CDR2 are LGHDT and YNNKEL (reference sequence). Trimming took 6 bases from V and 2 from J, leaving 10 bases between them. This CDR3 contains 14 residues. The CDR3 reads CASRRTPNTGELFF. The DNA for the CDR3 is TGTGCCAGCAGACGGACCCCAAACACCGGGGAGCTGTTTTTT.

The sample holds one count of this clone. The rearrangement links TRBV11-1 to TRBJ1-1; D ambiguous. Germline loops: CDR1 SGHAT, CDR2 FQDESV (reference sequence). The CDR3 runs 16 residues. Trimming took 1 base from V and 0 from J, leaving 12 bases between them. The CDR3 here is CASSLGMEPMNTEAFF. DNA for the CDR3: TGTGCCAGCAGCTTAGGGATGGAACCGATGAACACTGAAGCTTTCTTT. Full variable domain (rest looked up from reference TRBV11-1 and TRBJ1-1): EAEVAQSPRYKITEKSQAVAFWCDPISGHATLYWYRQILGQGPELLVQFQDESVVDDSQLPKDRFSAERLKGVDSTLKIQPAELGDSAMYLCASSLGMEPMNTEAFFGQGTRLTVV.

The CDR3 protein is CASSLDSASYNEQFF. The CDR3 DNA reads TGTGCCAGCAGCTTAGATTCGGCCTCCTACAATGAGCAGTTCTTC. The chain links TRBV7-3 to TRBJ2-1; no definite D call. Per germline, CDR1 SGHTA and CDR2 FQGTGA. The V end was cut by 2 bases, the J end by 0 bases, with 8 bases between. The CDR3 has 15 amino acids.